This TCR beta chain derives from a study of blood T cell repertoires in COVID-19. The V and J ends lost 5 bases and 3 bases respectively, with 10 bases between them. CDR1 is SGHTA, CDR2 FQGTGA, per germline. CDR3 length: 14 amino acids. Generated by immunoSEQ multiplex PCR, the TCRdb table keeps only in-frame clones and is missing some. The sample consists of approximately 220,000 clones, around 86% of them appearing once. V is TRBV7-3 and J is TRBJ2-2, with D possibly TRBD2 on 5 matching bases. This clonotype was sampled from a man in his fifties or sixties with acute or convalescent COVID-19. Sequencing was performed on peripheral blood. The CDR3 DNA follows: TGTGCCAGCAGCCCGACCGGGGACACCGGGGAGCTGTTTTTT. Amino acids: CASSPTGDTGELFF.